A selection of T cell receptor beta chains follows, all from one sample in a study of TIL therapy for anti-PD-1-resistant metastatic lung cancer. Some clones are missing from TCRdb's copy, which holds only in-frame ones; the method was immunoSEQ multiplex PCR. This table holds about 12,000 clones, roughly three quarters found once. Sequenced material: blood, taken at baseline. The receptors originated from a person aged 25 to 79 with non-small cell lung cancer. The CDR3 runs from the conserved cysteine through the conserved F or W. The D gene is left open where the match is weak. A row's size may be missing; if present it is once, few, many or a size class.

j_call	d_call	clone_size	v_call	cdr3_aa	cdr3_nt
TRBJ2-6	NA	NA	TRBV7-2	CASSLAGRSGANVLTF	TGTGCCAGCAGCTTAGCAGGTCGATCTGGGGCCAACGTCCTGACTTTC
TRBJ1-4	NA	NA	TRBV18	CASSPGGYFQKLFF	TGTGCCAGCTCACCAGGGGGGTACTTCCAGAAACTGTTTTTT
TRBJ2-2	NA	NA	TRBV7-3	CASKQRNTGELFF	TGTGCCAGCAAGCAGCGTAACACCGGGGAGCTGTTTTTT
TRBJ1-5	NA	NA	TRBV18	CASSPDSNQPQHF	TGTGCCAGCTCACCAGATAGCAATCAGCCCCAGCATTTT
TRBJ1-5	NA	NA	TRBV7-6	CASSIINRQPQHF	TGTGCCAGCAGCATAATAAACCGCCAGCCCCAGCATTTT
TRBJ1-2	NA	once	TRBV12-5	CASGPRNENGYTF	TGTGCTAGTGGCCCCCGGAATGAGAATGGCTACACCTTC
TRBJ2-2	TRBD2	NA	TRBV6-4	CASSDAGLAGGGELFF	TGTGCCAGCAGTGACGCTGGACTAGCGGGCGGCGGGGAGCTGTTTTTT
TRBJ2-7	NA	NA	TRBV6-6	CASSYSSQGEQYF	TGTGCCAGCAGTTACTCGAGCCAGGGCGAGCAGTACTTC
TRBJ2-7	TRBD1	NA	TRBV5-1	CASSGGTGRREEQYF	TGCGCCAGCAGCGGGGGGACAGGGAGGAGGGAAGAGCAGTACTTC
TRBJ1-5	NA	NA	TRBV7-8	CASSIINRQPQHF	TGTGCCAGCAGCATAATAAACCGCCAGCCCCAGCATTTT
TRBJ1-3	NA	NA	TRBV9	CASSVAQQLGNTIYF	TGTGCCAGCAGCGTAGCTCAACAGCTTGGAAACACCATATATTTT
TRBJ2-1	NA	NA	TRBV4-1	CASSQVDMGLSYNEQFF	TGCGCCAGCAGCCAGGTCGATATGGGACTTTCCTACAATGAGCAGTTCTTC
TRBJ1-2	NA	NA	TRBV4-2	CASSPETSNYGYTF	TGTGCCAGCAGCCCAGAGACTTCTAACTATGGCTACACCTTC
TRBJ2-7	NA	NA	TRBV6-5	CASSYSGPPAYEQYF	TGTGCCAGCAGTTACTCGGGTCCTCCCGCCTACGAGCAGTACTTC
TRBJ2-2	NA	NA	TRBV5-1	CASSAGHSNTGELFF	TGCGCCAGCAGCGCGGGACACTCGAACACCGGGGAGCTGTTTTTT
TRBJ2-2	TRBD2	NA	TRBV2	CASTRLASTGELFF	TGTGCCAGCACCCGACTAGCGAGCACCGGGGAGCTGTTTTTT
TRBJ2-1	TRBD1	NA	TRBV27	CASSVGTGGGEQFF	TGTGCCAGCAGTGTCGGGACAGGGGGCGGTGAGCAGTTCTTC